The 28 T cell receptor beta chains below were found in one sample sequenced in a study. From the 5' RACE reads, TCRdb called clonotypes with MiXCR, one entry per CDR3 protein. The profile shows approximately 44,000 distinct CDR3 sequences, less than 30% of them singletons. The source material was memory CD4+ T cells sorted from a lymph node. Subset denoted: memory CD4+ T cells, CD4+CD45RO+CD25-. Source of these receptors: a female donor with breast cancer.

This chain uses TRBV20-1 with TRBJ2-1; a possible D gene is TRBD2 (7 bases). Trimming took off 0 bases at V and 10 bases at J, with 16 bases between the two ends. The germline gives CDR1 DFQATT, CDR2 SNEGSKA (reference sequence). The CDR3 length is 14 residues. CDR3 DNA sequence: TGCAGTGCTAGAGAGGGGGGGGCCTTCGGGGAGCAGTTCTTC. Residues: CSAREGGAFGEQFF.

This clonotype was found a few times. This rearrangement joins TRBV27 to TRBJ2-3; D uncertain. Germline CDR1 reads MNHEY; CDR2 reads SMNVEV (reference sequence). CDR3 length equals 13 residues. V was cut by 7 bases and J by 0 bases, with 8 bases left in between. The CDR3, as DNA: TGTGCCAGCAAATCTGACAGCACAGATACGCAGTATTTT. It encodes CASKSDSTDTQYF.

The chain recombines TRBV18 with TRBJ2-5, with 7 bases identical to TRBD1. The J segment lost 3 bases and the V segment lost 1 base, leaving 8 bases of the junction unmatched. The CDR3 is made up of 16 amino acids. Germline CDR1 reads KGHSH; CDR2 reads LQKENI. The chain's CDR3 is CASSPRGTDLKETQYF. For the CDR3, the DNA is TGTGCCAGCTCACCACGGGGGACAGACCTAAAAGAGACCCAGTACTTC. Together with reference TRBV18 and TRBJ2-5, the CDR3 gives the full variable domain: NAGVMQNPRHLVRRRGQEARLRCSPMKGHSHVYWYRQLPEEGLKFMVYLQKENIIDESGMPKERFSAEFPKEGPSILRIQQVVRGDSAAYFCASSPRGTDLKETQYFGPGTRLLVL.

This CDR3 is CASSTLGRINQPQHF. DNA of the CDR3: TGTGCCAGTAGCACCCTCGGCAGGATCAATCAGCCCCAGCATTTT. The V call is TRBV19, the J call TRBJ1-5, with D unclear. There are 15 residues in the CDR3. The V gene's germline CDR1 is LNHDA and CDR2 SQIVND (reference sequence). The V end lost 6 bases, the J end lost 3 bases, and 15 bases lay between the germline ends.

This rearrangement joins TRBV6-5 to TRBJ2-1; D unclear. The CDR3 loop spans 14 amino acids. V lost 5 bases and J 0 bases, leaving 8 bases between the germline ends. Per germline, CDR1 MNHEY and CDR2 SVGAGI. The chain's CDR3 is CASSPGSSYNEQFF. As DNA, the CDR3 is TGTGCCAGCAGTCCAGGAAGCTCCTACAATGAGCAGTTCTTC.

Comment on this clonotype: At one of its ends the junction is not consistent with the germline gene, which may arise from a read error. V usage is TRBV5-1 and J usage is TRBJ1-1; D ambiguous. Per germline, CDR1 SGHRS and CDR2 YFSETQ. This CDR3 region has 13 residues. CDR3 sequence reads: CASSLDLSTEALF. The CDR3 DNA sequence: TGCGCCAGCAGCTTGGACTTGTCCACTGAAGCTCTCTTT.

To note about this clonotype: A much larger clone lies one base from this, so it may be a read error. This chain connects TRBV7-2 to TRBJ1-5; D is unresolved. Germline values: CDR1 SGHTA, CDR2 FQGNSA. Trimming pared 1 base from V and 4 bases from J, leaving 11 bases between. There are 15 residues in the CDR3. The CDR3 bases are TGTGCCAGCAGCTTAGGAAGATCAGAAAATCAGCCCCAGCATTTT. It codes for CASSLGRSENQPQHF.

This clonotype was observed a handful of times. The chain employs TRBV20-1 and TRBJ2-7, with D tentatively TRBD2 (6 bases). The CDR3 totals 13 residues. Trimming pared 6 bases from V and 3 bases from J, leaving 15 bases between. Germline values: CDR1 DFQATT, CDR2 SNEGSKA (reference sequence). The CDR3 region is CSAPLEDYYEQYF. The CDR3 nucleotides read TGCAGTGCCCCCTTGGAGGACTACTACGAGCAGTACTTC.

A few counts support this clonotype. V usage is TRBV5-4 and J usage is TRBJ2-1, with TRBD2 matching over 10 bases. V shed 2 bases, J shed 10 bases, and the junction held 6 bases outside the gene matches. The CDR3 extends over 14 amino acids. Germline-derived CDR1 and CDR2 are SGHNT and YYREEE (reference sequence). The CDR3 DNA reads TGTGCCAGCAGCTTTAAGCGGGAGGGCCGGGAGCAGTTCTTC. It is translated as CASSFKREGREQFF.

The rearrangement joins TRBV29-1 to TRBJ1-1; no firm D call. The germline V gene has CDR1 SQVTM and CDR2 ANQGSEA. This CDR3 region has 12 residues. V lost 1 base and J lost 8, with 11 bases in between. CDR3 residues: CSVEAPGSEAFF. As DNA, the CDR3 is TGCAGCGTTGAAGCCCCCGGTTCAGAAGCTTTCTTT.

The V gene is TRBV5-1, the J gene TRBJ2-5; D is unresolved. The germline gives CDR1 SGHRS, CDR2 YFSETQ. V lost 1 base, J lost 7 bases, and 17 bases lay in between. This CDR3 comprises 15 residues. The DNA for the CDR3 is TGCGCCAGCAGCTTGATGGTCAGGACCTCGGGGACCCAGTACTTC. Protein product: CASSLMVRTSGTQYF.

This clonotype was recorded at least ten times. The CDR3 is CASSLFAGPQETQYF. CDR3 DNA: TGTGCCAGCAGCTTATTCGCGGGGCCCCAAGAGACCCAGTACTTC. The chain couples TRBV7-3 to TRBJ2-5, with a tentative D call TRBD2 (6 bases). The germline V and J ends were trimmed by 2 bases and 1 base, with 11 bases remaining between them. This CDR3 spans 15 amino acids. Per the germline V gene, CDR1 is SGHTA and CDR2 is FQGTGA. The full variable domain, completed using reference TRBV7-3 and TRBJ2-5, is GAGVSQTPSNKVTEKGKYVELRCDPISGHTALYWYRQSLGQGPEFLIYFQGTGAADDSGLPNDRFFAVRPEGSVSTLKIQRTERGDSAVYLCASSLFAGPQETQYFGPGTRLLVL.

V usage is TRBV12-3 or TRBV12-4 and J usage is TRBJ1-1; 9 bases agree with TRBD1. V lost 3 bases, J lost 4 bases, and 3 bases stayed unmatched. The CDR3 has 14 amino acids. Here the CDR3 DNA reads TGTGCCAGCAGTTTGGGACAGGGATTCACTGAAGCTTTCTTT. Translated, it gives CASSLGQGFTEAFF.

This clonotype was picked up a small number of times. The chain uses TRBV12-3 or TRBV12-4 and TRBJ2-7; D is possibly TRBD2 (5 bases). The V gene lost 1 base and the J gene lost 5 bases, with 12 bases spanning the gap. This CDR3 region has 14 residues. The CDR3 reads CASSLVAFGNEQYF. In nucleotides, the CDR3 is TGTGCCAGCAGTTTAGTAGCGTTTGGGAACGAGCAGTACTTC.

The CDR3 loop reads CASSFSWAGEVNEQFF. Here the CDR3 DNA reads TGTGCCAGCAGTTTCTCCTGGGCGGGAGAAGTCAATGAGCAGTTCTTC. The J gene is TRBJ2-1, the V gene TRBV28; 7 bases align to TRBD2. The junction had 11 bases not matched to a gene; V was cut back by 3 bases and J by 6 bases. This CDR3 spans 16 amino acids. Germline V CDR1 and CDR2: MDHEN, SYDVKM. The full variable domain, its missing parts supplied by reference TRBV28 and TRBJ2-1, is DVKVTQSSRYLVKRTGEKVFLECVQDMDHENMFWYRQDPGLGLRLIYFSYDVKMKEKGDIPEGYSVSREKKERFSLILESASTNQTSMYLCASSFSWAGEVNEQFFGPGTRLTVL.

A few counts support this clonotype. V usage is TRBV7-2 and J usage is TRBJ2-7; no reliable D call. V lost 0 bases and J 0 bases, leaving 9 bases between the germline ends. Germline V CDR1 and CDR2: SGHTA, FQGNSA. This CDR3 region has 15 residues. CDR3 in amino acids: CASSLAYASSYEQYF. DNA of the CDR3: TGTGCCAGCAGCTTAGCGTACGCGAGCTCCTACGAGCAGTACTTC.

For this clonotype: At one end the junction does not follow the germline gene, possibly because of a read error. The chain carries TRBV5-1 and TRBJ1-6, with D possibly TRBD1 on 6 matching bases. Germline V lookup: CDR1 SGHRS, CDR2 YFSETQ. The CDR3 length is 16 residues. The chain's CDR3 is CASKGTDSSYNSPLHF. The CDR3 nucleotides read TGCGCAAGCAAAGGGACGGACAGCTCCTATAATTCACCCCTCCACTTT.

This clonotype was recorded at least ten times. This chain joins TRBV4-1 and TRBJ2-1, with D uncertain. Germline-derived CDR1 and CDR2 are MGHRA and YSYEKL. The CDR3 has 12 residues. Trimming left V 3 bases short and J 10 bases short, with 10 bases between. CDR3 nucleotides: TGCGCCAGCAGCCATCTTTTGGGGGAGCAGTTCTTC. Its translation is CASSHLLGEQFF.

This chain connects TRBV6-1 to TRBJ2-7; D possibly corresponds to TRBD1 (5 bases). The CDR3 covers 13 residues. Trimming removed 6 bases at V and 2 bases at J, with 11 bases between. Germline CDR1 MNHNS, CDR2 SASEGT. The CDR3 nucleotides are TGTGCCAGCAGGGAATCAGGGACCTACGAGCAGTACTTC. Protein product: CASRESGTYEQYF.

This chain links TRBV4-1 with TRBJ2-3, with D perhaps matching TRBD1 (5 bases). The CDR3 is made up of 14 amino acids. The V end was cut by 1 base, the J end by 6 bases, with 11 bases between. Germline lookup yields CDR1 MGHRA and CDR2 YSYEKL. As DNA, the CDR3 is TGCGCCAGCAGCCAAGGGCAGGGATCCGATACGCAGTATTTT. Its translation: CASSQGQGSDTQYF.

There are a few counts of this clonotype. V and J are TRBV4-3 and TRBJ2-3; the match to TRBD2 covers 9 bases. Per germline, CDR1 LGHNA and CDR2 YSLEER. V shed 0 bases and J 3 bases; nucleotides not matched to a gene: 7. CDR3 length equals 17 residues. As DNA, the CDR3 is TGCGCCAGCAGCCAAGAAATGGCGGGAGGGCCGACAGATACGCAGTATTTT. This sequence encodes CASSQEMAGGPTDTQYF.

This clonotype was recorded a few times. V and J are TRBV3-1 and TRBJ1-6; the D gene is possibly TRBD1 (5 bases). Trimming left V 5 bases short and J 7 bases short, with 15 bases between. Germline V gives CDR1 LGHDT, CDR2 YNNKEL (reference sequence). This CDR3 is 15 amino acids long. CDR3 residues: CASSRERPGNSPLHF. The CDR3 DNA reads TGTGCCAGCAGCAGAGAACGGCCAGGGAATTCACCCCTCCACTTT.

This chain uses TRBV20-1 with TRBJ1-5; TRBD1 is a possible D gene (5 bases). V lost 5 bases and J lost 6, with 26 bases in between. The CDR3 runs 17 residues. Germline-derived CDR1 and CDR2 are DFQATT and SNEGSKA (reference sequence). The CDR3 spells CSAQPGRGEIIGQPQHF. CDR3 nucleotide sequence: TGCAGTGCTCAACCGGGACGGGGCGAAATAATAGGTCAGCCCCAGCATTTT.

This clonotype has only one observation. The V and J genes are TRBV28 and TRBJ2-6, with D perhaps matching TRBD1 (6 bases). CDR3 length: 16 amino acids. CDR1 and CDR2 from the germline V gene are MDHEN and SYDVKM. V lost 10 bases to trimming and J lost 0 bases, with 16 bases between them. The CDR3 sequence is CATSRVGASGANVLTF. The DNA for the CDR3 is TGTGCCACCTCGAGGGTGGGGGCCTCTGGGGCCAACGTCCTGACTTTC.

This clonotype has only a few counts. The chain links TRBV10-3 to TRBJ2-2, with 11 bases that match TRBD1. Trimming at V came to 10 bases and at J to 1 base, leaving 5 bases not matched to a gene. The CDR3 runs 15 residues. Germline values: CDR1 ENHRY, CDR2 SYGVKD. The CDR3 region has the DNA TGTGCCAACGGACAGGGGGCAAAGAACACCGGGGAGCTGTTTTTT. Residues: CANGQGAKNTGELFF.

In the case of this clonotype: Germline is not matched at one junction end, which may reflect a read error. The chain is built from TRBV7-3 and TRBJ1-1; tentatively, D is TRBD1 (5 bases). From germline, CDR1 is SGHTA and CDR2 FQGTGA. This CDR3 comprises 13 residues. The CDR3: CASSLGRGTVAFF. In nucleotides, the CDR3 is TGTGCCAGCAGCTTGGGGCGCGGGACTGTAGCTTTCTTT.

The chain joins TRBV6-5 to TRBJ2-2; a possible D gene is TRBD1 (5 bases). This CDR3 spans 15 amino acids. CDR1 is MNHEY, CDR2 SVGAGI, per germline. V shed 2 bases and J shed 5 bases, with 12 bases lying between them. CDR3 loop: CASSYRQTRTGELFF. Here the CDR3 DNA reads TGTGCCAGCAGTTACCGACAGACAAGAACCGGGGAGCTGTTTTTT.

This clonotype has only a few counts. A read error may produce the germline difference seen at one junction end. The CDR3 loop reads CTSSRARQGYEQYF. The CDR3 bases are TGCACCAGCAGCCGGGCTCGGCAGGGTTACGAGCAGTACTTC. The chain recombines TRBV4-3 with TRBJ2-7, with D possibly TRBD1 on 5 matching bases. The CDR3 covers 14 residues. Germline V gene lookup returns CDR1 LGHNA and CDR2 YSLEER.